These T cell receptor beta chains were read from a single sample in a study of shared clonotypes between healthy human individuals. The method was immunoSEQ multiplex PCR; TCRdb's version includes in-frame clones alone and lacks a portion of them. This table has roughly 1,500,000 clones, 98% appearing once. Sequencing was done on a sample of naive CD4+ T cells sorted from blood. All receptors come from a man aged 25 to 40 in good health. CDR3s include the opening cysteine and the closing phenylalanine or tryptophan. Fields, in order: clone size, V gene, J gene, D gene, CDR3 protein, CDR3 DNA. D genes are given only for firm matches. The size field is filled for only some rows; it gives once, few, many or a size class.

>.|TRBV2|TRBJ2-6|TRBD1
CASSGQGDVLTF
TGTGCCAGCAGTGGACAGGGCGACGTCCTGACTTTC
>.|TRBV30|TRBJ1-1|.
CAWSVSANTEAFF
TGTGCCTGGAGTGTAAGTGCGAACACTGAAGCTTTCTTT
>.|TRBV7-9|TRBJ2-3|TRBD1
CASSLAGTGQTDTQYF
TGTGCCAGCAGCCTTGCCGGGACAGGGCAAACAGATACGCAGTATTTT
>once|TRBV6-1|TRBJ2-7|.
CASSRVGVEQYF
TGTGCCAGCAGCCGGGTTGGGGTCGAGCAGTACTTC
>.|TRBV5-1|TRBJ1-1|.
CASSWNLNTEAFF
TGCGCCAGCAGCTGGAACTTGAACACTGAAGCTTTCTTT
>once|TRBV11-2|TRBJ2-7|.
CASSRSDKYEQYF
TGTGCCAGCAGCCGATCCGACAAGTACGAGCAGTACTTC
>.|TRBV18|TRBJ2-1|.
CASSLLGMDPGFF
TGTGCCAGCTCACTCCTGGGAATGGACCCCGGGTTCTTC
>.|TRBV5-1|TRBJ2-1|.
CASSVGTLDRNEQFF
TGCGCCAGCAGCGTCGGGACCCTAGACCGCAATGAGCAGTTCTTC
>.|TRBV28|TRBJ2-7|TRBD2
CASTPPGLAGGASYEQYF
TGTGCCAGCACTCCTCCGGGACTAGCGGGAGGTGCTTCCTACGAGCAGTACTTC
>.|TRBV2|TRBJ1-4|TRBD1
CATRTGTATNEKLFF
TGTGCCACCCGGACAGGCACAGCAACTAATGAAAAACTGTTTTTT
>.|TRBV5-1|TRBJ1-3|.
CASSLEQGSTGNTIYF
TGCGCCAGCAGCTTGGAACAGGGTTCTACTGGAAACACCATATATTTT
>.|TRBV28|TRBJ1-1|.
CASITAMNTEAFF
TGTGCCAGCATTACGGCTATGAACACTGAAGCTTTCTTT
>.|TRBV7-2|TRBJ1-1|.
CASTLLRWQNTEAFF
TGTGCCAGCACCCTCCTTCGTTGGCAGAACACTGAAGCTTTCTTT
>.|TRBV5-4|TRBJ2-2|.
CASSFNTGELFF
TGTGCCAGCAGCTTTAACACCGGGGAGCTGTTTTTT
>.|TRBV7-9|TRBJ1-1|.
CASSLASGPNTEAFF
TGTGCCAGCAGCTTAGCTTCCGGACCGAACACTGAAGCTTTCTTT
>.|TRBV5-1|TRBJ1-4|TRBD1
CASSPQGAALNEKLFF
TGCGCCAGCAGCCCACAGGGGGCGGCCCTTAATGAAAAACTGTTTTTT
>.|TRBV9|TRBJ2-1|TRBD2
CASSVAGGPHEQFF
TGTGCCAGCAGCGTAGCGGGAGGGCCTCATGAGCAGTTCTTC
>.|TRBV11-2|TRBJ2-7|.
CASSFFQGLYEQYF
TGTGCCAGCAGCTTTTTCCAGGGTTTATACGAGCAGTACTTC
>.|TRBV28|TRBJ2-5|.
CASSFSGGWLETQYF
TGTGCCAGCAGTTTTTCGGGGGGCTGGCTGGAGACCCAGTACTTC
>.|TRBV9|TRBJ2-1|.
CASSVLGGSYNEQFF
TGTGCCAGCAGCGTTCTAGGGGGGTCCTACAATGAGCAGTTCTTC
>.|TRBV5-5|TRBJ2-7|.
CASSPPANEQYF
TGTGCCAGCAGCCCCCCAGCCAACGAGCAGTACTTC
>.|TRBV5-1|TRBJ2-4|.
CASSLSPRQNIQYF
TGCGCCAGCAGCTTGAGTCCCCGGCAAAACATTCAGTACTTC
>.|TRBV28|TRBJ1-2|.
CASSLGAYGYTF
TGTGCCAGCAGTCTCGGGGCCTATGGCTACACCTTC
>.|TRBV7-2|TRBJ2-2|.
CASSLVRAGELFF
TGTGCCAGCAGCTTAGTCAGGGCCGGGGAGCTGTTTTTT
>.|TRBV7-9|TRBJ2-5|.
CASSLAGGGQETQYF
TGTGCCAGCAGCTTAGCGGGAGGGGGTCAAGAGACCCAGTACTTC
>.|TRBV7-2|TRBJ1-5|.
CASSLGGARPHQPQHF
TGTGCCAGCAGCTTAGGAGGGGCCAGACCTCATCAGCCCCAGCATTTT
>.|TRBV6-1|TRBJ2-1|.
CASSENGGRALYNEQFF
TGTGCCAGCAGTGAAAATGGGGGGCGGGCACTCTACAATGAGCAGTTCTTC
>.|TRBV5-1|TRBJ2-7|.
CASSMGYEQYF
TGCGCCAGCAGCATGGGGTACGAGCAGTACTTC
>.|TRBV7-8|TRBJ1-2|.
CASSTQQDYGYTF
TGTGCCAGCAGCACCCAGCAGGACTATGGCTACACCTTC